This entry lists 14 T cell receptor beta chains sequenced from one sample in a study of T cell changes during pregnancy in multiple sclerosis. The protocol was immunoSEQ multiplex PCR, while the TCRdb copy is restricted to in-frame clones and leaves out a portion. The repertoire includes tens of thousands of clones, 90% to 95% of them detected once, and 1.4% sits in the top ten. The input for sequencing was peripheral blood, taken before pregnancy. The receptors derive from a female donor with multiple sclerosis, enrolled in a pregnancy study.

The CDR3 spells CASSTRVADTQYF. The DNA for the CDR3 is TGTGCCAGCAGCACCCGGGTAGCAGATACGCAGTATTTT. The chain employs TRBV7-8 and TRBJ2-3; D is undetermined. Per germline, CDR1 SGHVS and CDR2 FQNEAQ. The CDR3 is 13 amino acids. V was cut by 5 bases and J by 4 bases, with 10 bases left in between.

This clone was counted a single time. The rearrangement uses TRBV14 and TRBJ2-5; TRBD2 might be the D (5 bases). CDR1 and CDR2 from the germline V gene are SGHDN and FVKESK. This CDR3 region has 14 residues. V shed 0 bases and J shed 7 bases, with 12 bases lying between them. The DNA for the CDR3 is TGTGCCAGCAGCCAAGATACGGGTCGGGGGACCCAGTACTTC. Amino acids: CASSQDTGRGTQYF.

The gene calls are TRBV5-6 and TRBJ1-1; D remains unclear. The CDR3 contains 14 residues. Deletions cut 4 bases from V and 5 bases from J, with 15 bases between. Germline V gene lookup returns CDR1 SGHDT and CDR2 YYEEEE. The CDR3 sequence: CASSAAGIGTEAFF. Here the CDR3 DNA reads TGTGCCAGCAGCGCCGCGGGTATCGGAACTGAAGCTTTCTTT.

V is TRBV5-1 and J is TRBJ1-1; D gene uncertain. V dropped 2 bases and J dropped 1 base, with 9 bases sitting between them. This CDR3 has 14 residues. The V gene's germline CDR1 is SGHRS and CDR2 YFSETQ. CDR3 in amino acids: CASSFAGENTEAFF. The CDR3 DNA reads TGCGCCAGCAGCTTCGCCGGGGAGAACACTGAAGCTTTCTTT.

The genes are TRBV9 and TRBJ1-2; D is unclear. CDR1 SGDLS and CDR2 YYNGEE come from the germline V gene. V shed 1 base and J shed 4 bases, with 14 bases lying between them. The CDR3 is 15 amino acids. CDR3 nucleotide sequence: TGTGCCAGCAGCGTACTCGAGACACCTCCCTATGGCTACACCTTC. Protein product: CASSVLETPPYGYTF.

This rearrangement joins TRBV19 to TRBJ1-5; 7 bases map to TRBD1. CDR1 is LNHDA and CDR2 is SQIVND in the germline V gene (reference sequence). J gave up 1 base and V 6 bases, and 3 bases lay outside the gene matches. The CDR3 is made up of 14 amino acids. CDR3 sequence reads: CASSHRGSNQPQHF. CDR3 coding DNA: TGTGCCAGTAGCCACAGGGGAAGCAATCAGCCCCAGCATTTT.

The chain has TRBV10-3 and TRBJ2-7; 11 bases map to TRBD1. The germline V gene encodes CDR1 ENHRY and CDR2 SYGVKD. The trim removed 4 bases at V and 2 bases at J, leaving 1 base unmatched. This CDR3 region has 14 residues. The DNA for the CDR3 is TGTGCCATCAGTGGGGACAGGGGGGCCTACGAGCAGTACTTC. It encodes CAISGDRGAYEQYF.

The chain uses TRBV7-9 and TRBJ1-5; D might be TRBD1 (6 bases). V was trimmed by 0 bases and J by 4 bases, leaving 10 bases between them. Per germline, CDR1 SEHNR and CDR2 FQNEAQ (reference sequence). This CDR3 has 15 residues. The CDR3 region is CASSLAGADNQPQHF. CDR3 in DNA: TGTGCCAGCAGCTTAGCGGGGGCAGATAATCAGCCCCAGCATTTT.

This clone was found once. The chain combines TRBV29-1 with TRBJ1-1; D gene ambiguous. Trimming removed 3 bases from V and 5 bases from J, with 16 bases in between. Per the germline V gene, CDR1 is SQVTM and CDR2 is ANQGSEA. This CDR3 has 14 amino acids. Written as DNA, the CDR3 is TGCAGCGTTGATCTTATGGGCCCTCATACTGAAGCTTTCTTT. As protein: CSVDLMGPHTEAFF.

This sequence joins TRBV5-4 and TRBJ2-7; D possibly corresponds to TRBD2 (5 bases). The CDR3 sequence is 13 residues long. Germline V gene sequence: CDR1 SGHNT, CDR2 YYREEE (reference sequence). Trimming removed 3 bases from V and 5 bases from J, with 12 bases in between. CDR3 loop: CASSSPQRDEQYF. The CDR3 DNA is TGTGCCAGCAGCTCCCCTCAGAGGGACGAGCAGTACTTC.

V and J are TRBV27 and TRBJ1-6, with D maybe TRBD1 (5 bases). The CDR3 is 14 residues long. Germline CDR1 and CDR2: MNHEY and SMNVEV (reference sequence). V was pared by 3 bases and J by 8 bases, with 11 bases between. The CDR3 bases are TGTGCCAGCAGTTTCCGACGGGGGGATTCACCCCTCCACTTT. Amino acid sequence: CASSFRRGDSPLHF.

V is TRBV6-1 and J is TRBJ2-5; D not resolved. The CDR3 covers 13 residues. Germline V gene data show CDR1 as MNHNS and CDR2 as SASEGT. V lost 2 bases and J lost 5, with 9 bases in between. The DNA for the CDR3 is TGTGCCAGCAGTGAAAGCCCCACTGAGACCCAGTACTTC. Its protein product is CASSESPTETQYF.

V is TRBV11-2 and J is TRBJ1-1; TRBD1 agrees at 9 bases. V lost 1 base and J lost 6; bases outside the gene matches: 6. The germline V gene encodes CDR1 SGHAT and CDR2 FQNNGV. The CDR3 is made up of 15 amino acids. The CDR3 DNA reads TGTGCCAGCAGCTTAGGGACAGGGGAGATGTCTGAAGCTTTCTTT. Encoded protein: CASSLGTGEMSEAFF.

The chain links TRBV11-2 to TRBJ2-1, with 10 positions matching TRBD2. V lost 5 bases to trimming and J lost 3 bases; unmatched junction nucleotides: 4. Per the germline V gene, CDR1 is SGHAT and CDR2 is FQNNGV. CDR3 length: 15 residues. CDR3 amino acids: CASSIAGGHYNEQFF. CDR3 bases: TGTGCCAGCAGCATAGCGGGGGGACACTACAATGAGCAGTTCTTC.